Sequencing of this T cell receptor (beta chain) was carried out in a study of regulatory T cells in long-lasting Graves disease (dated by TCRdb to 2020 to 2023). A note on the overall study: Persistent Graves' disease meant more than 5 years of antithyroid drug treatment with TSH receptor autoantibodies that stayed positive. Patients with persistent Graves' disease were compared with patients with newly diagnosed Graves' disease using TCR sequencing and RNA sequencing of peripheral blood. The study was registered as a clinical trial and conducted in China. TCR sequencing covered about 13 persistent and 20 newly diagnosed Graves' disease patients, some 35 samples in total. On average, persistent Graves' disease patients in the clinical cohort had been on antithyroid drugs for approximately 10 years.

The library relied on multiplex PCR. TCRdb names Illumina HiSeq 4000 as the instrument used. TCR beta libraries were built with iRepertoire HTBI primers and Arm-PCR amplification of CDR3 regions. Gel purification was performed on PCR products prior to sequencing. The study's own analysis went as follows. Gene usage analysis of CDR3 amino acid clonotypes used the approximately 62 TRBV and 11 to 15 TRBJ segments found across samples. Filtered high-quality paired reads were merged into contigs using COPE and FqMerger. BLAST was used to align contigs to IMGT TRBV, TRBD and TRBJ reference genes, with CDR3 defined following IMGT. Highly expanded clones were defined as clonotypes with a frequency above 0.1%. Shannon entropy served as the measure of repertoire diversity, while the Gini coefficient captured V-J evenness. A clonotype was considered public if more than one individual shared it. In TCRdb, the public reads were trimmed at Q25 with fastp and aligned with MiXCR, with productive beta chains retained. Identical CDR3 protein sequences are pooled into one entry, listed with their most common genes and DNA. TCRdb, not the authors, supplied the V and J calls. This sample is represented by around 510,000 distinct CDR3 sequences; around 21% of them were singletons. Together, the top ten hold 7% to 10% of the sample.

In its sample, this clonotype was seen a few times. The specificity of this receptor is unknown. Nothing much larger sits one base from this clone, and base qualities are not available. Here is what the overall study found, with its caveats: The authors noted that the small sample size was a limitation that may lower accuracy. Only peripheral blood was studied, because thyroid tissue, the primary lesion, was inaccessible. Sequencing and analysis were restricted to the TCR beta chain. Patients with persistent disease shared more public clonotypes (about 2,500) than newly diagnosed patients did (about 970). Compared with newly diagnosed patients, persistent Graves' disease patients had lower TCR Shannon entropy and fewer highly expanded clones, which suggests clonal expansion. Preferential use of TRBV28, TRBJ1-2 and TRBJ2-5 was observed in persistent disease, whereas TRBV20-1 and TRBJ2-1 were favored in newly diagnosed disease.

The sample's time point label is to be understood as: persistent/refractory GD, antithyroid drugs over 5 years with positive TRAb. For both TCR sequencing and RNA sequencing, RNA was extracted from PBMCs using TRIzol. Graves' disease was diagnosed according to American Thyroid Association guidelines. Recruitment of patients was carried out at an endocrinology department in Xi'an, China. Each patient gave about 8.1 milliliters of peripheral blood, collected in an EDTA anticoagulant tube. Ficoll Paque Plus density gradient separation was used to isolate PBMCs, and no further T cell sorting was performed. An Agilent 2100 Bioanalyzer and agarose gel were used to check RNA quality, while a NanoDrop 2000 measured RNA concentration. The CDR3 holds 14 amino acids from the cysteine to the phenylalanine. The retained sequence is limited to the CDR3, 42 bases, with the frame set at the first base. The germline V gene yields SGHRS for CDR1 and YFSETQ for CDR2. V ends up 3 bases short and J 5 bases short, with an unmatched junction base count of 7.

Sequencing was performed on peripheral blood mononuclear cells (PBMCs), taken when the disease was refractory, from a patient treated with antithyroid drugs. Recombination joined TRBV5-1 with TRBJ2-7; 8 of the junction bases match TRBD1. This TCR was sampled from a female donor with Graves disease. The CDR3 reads CASSSRDRFHEQYF. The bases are TGCGCCAGCAGCTCCCGGGACAGGTTTCACGAGCAGTACTTC.